The source of this T cell receptor beta chain is a study of breast tumors, draining lymph nodes, adjacent tissues. Using its own MiXCR run on the multiplex PCR reads, TCRdb lists one record per CDR3 protein. The sample has under 45,000 distinct CDR3 sequences, around a third seen once; the top ten hold roughly a tenth. The CDR3 contains 13 residues. V shed 5 bases and J shed 4 bases, with 11 bases lying between them. In germline, CDR1 is SGHTA, CDR2 FQGTGA. The receptor comes from a female donor with breast cancer. Some clones in this sample may be carry-over from other donors' samples. Source material: breast tumor tissue. The chain combines TRBV7-3 with TRBJ1-1; D remains unclear. The CDR3 is CASSEIPRTEAFF. CDR3 nucleotides: TGTGCCAGCAGCGAAATCCCGCGCACTGAAGCTTTCTTT.